One and the same sample provided the 20 T cell receptor beta chains below, sequenced in a study of shared clonotypes between healthy human individuals. Profiled with immunoSEQ multiplex PCR; TCRdb holds only in-frame clones, not every one. This table holds over 850,000 clones, 70% to 80% found once. The sequenced sample consisted of memory CD4+ T cells from PBMCs. Stated subset: CD45RA-negative fraction. The receptors originated from a man aged 18 to 35 in good health. Some clones in this sample may be carry-over from other donors' samples.

This clone was detected many times. The rearrangement joins TRBV19 to TRBJ1-1; D is perhaps TRBD1 (5 bases). Trimming pared 7 bases from V and 0 bases from J, leaving 12 bases between. Germline CDR1 reads LNHDA; CDR2 reads SQIVND (reference sequence). There are 14 residues in the CDR3. The CDR3 sequence is CASIGTDMNTEAFF. In DNA, the CDR3 is TGTGCCAGTATTGGGACGGACATGAACACTGAAGCTTTCTTT.

The V gene is TRBV18, the J gene TRBJ2-7; unclear D gene. Germline-derived CDR1 and CDR2 are KGHSH and LQKENI. The germline V and J ends were trimmed by 4 bases and 6 bases, with 16 bases remaining between them. The CDR3 totals 14 residues. In DNA form, the CDR3 reads TGTGCCAGCTCACTGGGTCAAAAAGAGAGCGAGCAGTACTTC. Its translation: CASSLGQKESEQYF.

This clone has ten or more counts. The rearrangement uses TRBV7-9 and TRBJ2-2; 11 bases map to TRBD2. Unmatched junction bases numbered 15, after V lost 2 bases and J lost 7 bases. Germline V CDR1 and CDR2: SEHNR, FQNEAQ (reference sequence). This CDR3 has 19 amino acids. The CDR3 bases are TGTGCCAGCAGCTTACGGGAGGTGACTAGCGGGACCTCCATCGGGGAGCTGTTTTTT. Translated: CASSLREVTSGTSIGELFF.

The chain is built from TRBV6-6 and TRBJ1-5; D possibly corresponds to TRBD1 (5 bases). The CDR3 runs 16 residues. Trimming took 6 bases from V and 7 from J, leaving 22 bases between them. Germline lookup yields CDR1 MNHNY and CDR2 SVGAGI (reference sequence). The CDR3 loop reads CASSPRIGGTRQPQHF. In DNA form, the CDR3 reads TGTGCCAGCAGCCCGCGAATAGGAGGGACGCGGCAGCCCCAGCATTTT.

As for this clone: Other DNA sequences from this sample encode an identical CDR3 as well. J is TRBJ2-1 and V is TRBV7-9; D is undetermined. Germline loops: CDR1 SEHNR, CDR2 FQNEAQ (reference sequence). Trimming shortened V by 1 base and J by 9 bases, and 4 bases separated the two germline ends. The CDR3 consists of 11 residues. CDR3 residues: CASSLVSEQFF. CDR3 nucleotides: TGTGCCAGCAGCTTAGTCAGTGAGCAGTTCTTC.

This chain links TRBV27 with TRBJ2-7, with D unresolved. Germline CDR1 and CDR2: MNHEY and SMNVEV (reference sequence). V gave up 5 bases and J gave up 2 bases, with 13 bases separating them. The CDR3 contains 14 residues. CDR3 amino acids: CASSTTWAAYEQYF. In DNA, the CDR3 is TGTGCCAGCAGTACCACATGGGCGGCCTACGAGCAGTACTTC.

The chain is built from TRBV5-6 and TRBJ2-1, with TRBD2 matching over 8 bases. J was trimmed by 3 bases and V by 4 bases; bases with no gene match: 9. The CDR3 runs to 16 residues. Per germline, CDR1 SGHDT and CDR2 YYEEEE. The CDR3 DNA reads TGTGCCAGCAGCCTAGCGGGCCGCCTTAGCTACAATGAGCAGTTCTTC. It codes for CASSLAGRLSYNEQFF.

CDR3 sequence reads: CASSPPSGRVYEQYF. The CDR3 DNA reads as TGTGCCAGCAGCCCCCCCAGCGGGAGAGTATACGAGCAGTACTTC. The chain couples TRBV9 to TRBJ2-7; TRBD2 matches 8 bases. The CDR3 is 15 residues long. Germline V CDR1 and CDR2: SGDLS, YYNGEE. The ends lost 4 bases at V and 4 bases at J; junction bases unmatched: 10.

The J gene is TRBJ2-2, the V gene TRBV5-1; no definite D call. V lost 4 bases to trimming and J lost 5 bases, with 12 bases between them. Germline V gene data show CDR1 as SGHRS and CDR2 as YFSETQ. This CDR3 has 14 residues. The CDR3 sequence is CASSHDGSTGELFF. The CDR3 nucleotides read TGCGCCAGCAGCCACGACGGATCGACCGGGGAGCTGTTTTTT.

This clone showed up just once. V and J are TRBV29-1 and TRBJ2-5, with D maybe TRBD1 (5 bases). Germline V gene sequence: CDR1 SQVTM, CDR2 ANQGSEA. CDR3 size: 12 residues. CDR3 residues: CSFRTFQETQYF. The DNA for the CDR3 is TGCAGTTTCAGGACATTCCAAGAGACCCAGTACTTC.

V usage is TRBV5-4 and J usage is TRBJ2-7, with TRBD1 identical over 7 bases. Germline V gene sequence: CDR1 SGHNT, CDR2 YYREEE (reference sequence). The junction had 12 bases not matched to a gene; V was cut back by 4 bases and J by 5 bases. This CDR3 region has 15 residues. The CDR3 bases are TGTGCCAGCAGCCGAGGGGGCTTCCCGACGCACGAGCAGTACTTC. Protein: CASSRGGFPTHEQYF.

This chain uses TRBV6-1 with TRBJ2-3; TRBD2 aligns across 7 bases. This CDR3 is built from 13 residues. Germline CDR1 and CDR2: MNHNS and SASEGT. With 5 bases clipped from V and 5 bases from J, the junction kept 4 bases outside the gene matches. The chain's CDR3 is CASSWTREDTQYF. The DNA of the CDR3 is TGTGCCAGCAGTTGGACTAGGGAAGATACGCAGTATTTT.

J is TRBJ2-7 and V is TRBV11-2, with 8 bases identical to TRBD2. The CDR3 consists of 16 residues. CDR1 and CDR2 (germline): SGHAT, FQNNGV. J was trimmed by 5 bases and V by 4 bases; bases with no gene match: 13. CDR3 amino acids: CASSSAWVREDHEQYF. In DNA form, the CDR3 reads TGTGCCAGCAGCTCCGCTTGGGTGCGGGAGGACCACGAGCAGTACTTC.

The V and J genes are TRBV6-5 and TRBJ1-5; the D is unclear. Trimming took 6 bases from V and 7 from J, leaving 13 bases between them. Germline V gene sequence: CDR1 MNHEY, CDR2 SVGAGI. This CDR3 is built from 13 residues. CDR3 DNA sequence: TGTGCCAGCAGCCCGGACCGATTCCAGCCCCAGCATTTT. Protein: CASSPDRFQPQHF.

This clone has a single count. The CDR3 DNA sequence: TGTGCTAGTGGTTTTGACCGGTTCGGAGACTCCAGACCCGGGGAGCTGTTTTTT. Its translation: CASGFDRFGDSRPGELFF. The chain links TRBV12-5 to TRBJ2-2; D unclear. This CDR3 contains 18 residues. Trimming pared 3 bases from V and 6 bases from J, leaving 23 bases between. Germline V CDR1 and CDR2: LGHNT, FRNRAP.

This sequence joins TRBV2 and TRBJ2-7; D is ambiguous. The CDR3 loop spans 13 amino acids. Germline CDR1 SNHLY, CDR2 FYNNEI. Trimming took 1 base from V and 1 from J, leaving 5 bases between them. The chain's CDR3 is CASSEVQSYEQYF. The CDR3 nucleotides are TGTGCCAGCAGTGAAGTACAGTCCTACGAGCAGTACTTC.

The chain employs TRBV9 and TRBJ2-2; D remains unclear. The V gene's germline CDR1 is SGDLS and CDR2 YYNGEE. Deletions cut 0 bases from V and 1 base from J, with 13 bases between. There are 17 residues in the CDR3. This chain's CDR3 is CASSVGFGARNTGELFF. In DNA, the CDR3 is TGTGCCAGCAGCGTAGGGTTTGGAGCGCGGAACACCGGGGAGCTGTTTTTT.

This clone has a handful of counts. A read error is likely here: a far larger clone is one base away. The rearrangement joins TRBV29-1 to TRBJ2-1; possible D gene TRBD2, 5 bases. V lost 8 bases and J 0 bases, leaving 17 bases between the germline ends. Germline CDR1 reads SQVTM; CDR2 reads ANQGSEA. The CDR3 is 15 residues long. CDR3 bases: TGCAGCATATGGACTGGCTCAGGCTCCTACAATGAGCAGTTCTTC. This translates into CSIWTGSGSYNEQFF.

V and J are TRBV30 and TRBJ1-2; 7 bases agree with TRBD1. In germline, CDR1 is GTSNPN, CDR2 SVGIG (reference sequence). The CDR3 runs 16 residues. With V trimmed by 3 bases and J by 2 bases, 12 bases remained unmatched. The CDR3: CAWRRQGQPLNYGYTF. The DNA for the CDR3 is TGTGCCTGGAGGAGACAGGGCCAACCGCTAAACTATGGCTACACCTTC. Combining the CDR3 with reference TRBV30 and TRBJ1-2 gives the whole variable domain SQTIHQWPATLVQPVGSPLSLECTVEGTSNPNLYWYRQAAGRGLQLLFYSVGIGQISSEVPQNLSASRPQDRQFILSSKKLLLSDSGFYLCAWRRQGQPLNYGYTFGSGTRLTVV.

The chain joins TRBV5-1 to TRBJ2-4; D is perhaps TRBD1 (5 bases). The CDR3 consists of 15 residues. Trimming removed 2 bases from V and 3 bases from J, with 12 bases in between. Germline V gives CDR1 SGHRS, CDR2 YFSETQ. CDR3 region: CASSLDSVGKNIQYF. The CDR3, as DNA: TGCGCCAGCAGCTTAGACAGTGTGGGCAAAAACATTCAGTACTTC.